One sample yielded the 29 T cell receptor beta chains listed below, sequenced in a study of T-cell memory formation after mild COVID-19. TCRdb fed the 5' RACE reads into MiXCR, producing one record per CDR3 protein. Of some 270,000 distinct CDR3 sequences in the sample, approximately 15% were seen once. The sample was PBMCs or a T cell subset sorted from them (not recorded which). Every receptor here comes from an adult woman who had mild COVID-19 (a few samples of this study predate the infection). Cell type and time point are not known.

The J gene is TRBJ2-3, the V gene TRBV6-2 or TRBV6-3, with D perhaps matching TRBD2 (5 bases). This CDR3 is 14 amino acids long. CDR1 and CDR2 (germline): MNHEY, SVGEGT. The V and J ends lost 5 bases and 0 bases respectively, with 9 bases between them. The CDR3 nucleotides are TGTGCCAGCAGTAGCGGCTATAGCACAGATACGCAGTATTTT. It yields the protein CASSSGYSTDTQYF.

This clonotype has a handful of counts. The CDR3: CAWRPTDRGNLEQYF. The CDR3 DNA sequence: TGTGCCTGGAGGCCGACGGACAGGGGGAATCTCGAGCAGTACTTC. The chain carries TRBV30 and TRBJ2-7, with 10 bases matching TRBD1. The V segment lost 3 bases and the J segment 6 bases; nucleotides outside the gene matches: 11. The V gene's germline CDR1 is GTSNPN and CDR2 SVGIG (reference sequence). This CDR3 has 15 residues.

This clonotype was counted ten times or more. This chain's CDR3 is CASSLVGEARDEQYF. Here the CDR3 DNA reads TGTGCCAGCAGCTTAGTGGGCGAGGCCAGGGACGAGCAGTACTTC. The chain has TRBV7-2 and TRBJ2-7; tentative D call: TRBD1 (5 bases). V lost 1 base and J lost 5, with 15 bases in between. The germline V gene encodes CDR1 SGHTA and CDR2 FQGNSA. The length of the CDR3 is 15 residues.

The chain employs TRBV20-1 and TRBJ2-1; TRBD2 agrees at 11 bases. CDR1 and CDR2 from the germline V gene are DFQATT and SNEGSKA (reference sequence). The CDR3 sequence is 15 residues long. The junction had 4 bases not matched to a gene; V was cut back by 3 bases and J by 3 bases. In DNA form, the CDR3 reads TGCAGTGCTAGTCGGACTAGCGGGTTCTACAATGAGCAGTTCTTC. Amino acids: CSASRTSGFYNEQFF.

This clonotype was counted at least ten times. The rearrangement joins TRBV7-3 to TRBJ2-7, with D possibly being TRBD1 (5 bases). This CDR3 is 13 amino acids long. Germline assignment: CDR1 SGHTA and CDR2 FQGTGA. Trimming removed 0 bases at V and 5 bases at J, with 8 bases between. CDR3 loop: CASSLTPRDEQYF. The DNA of the CDR3 is TGTGCCAGCAGCTTAACGCCCAGGGACGAGCAGTACTTC. The entire variable domain, with the rest obtained from reference TRBV7-3 and TRBJ2-7, is as follows: GAGVSQTPSNKVTEKGKYVELRCDPISGHTALYWYRQSLGQGPEFLIYFQGTGAADDSGLPNDRFFAVRPEGSVSTLKIQRTERGDSAVYLCASSLTPRDEQYFGPGTRLTVT.

This chain links TRBV11-2 with TRBJ2-1, with 11 nucleotides matching TRBD1. V gave up 5 bases and J gave up 6 bases; unmatched junction bases: 6. This CDR3 spans 15 amino acids. Germline CDR1 is SGHAT and CDR2 is FQNNGV. The CDR3 loop reads CASSRPGTGGNEQFF. The CDR3 coding sequence is TGTGCCAGCAGCCGTCCCGGGACAGGGGGCAATGAGCAGTTCTTC.

The sample holds a few counts of this clonotype. The CDR3 DNA reads as TGTGCCAGCAGCCAACTGAACTACGAGCAGTACTTC. It is translated as CASSQLNYEQYF. The chain is built from TRBV11-2 and TRBJ2-7; D gene unclear. CDR3 length: 12 residues. Trimming removed 5 bases from V and 3 bases from J, with 8 bases in between. CDR1 and CDR2 from the germline V gene are SGHAT and FQNNGV.

This clonotype was seen only a few times. The chain employs TRBV9 and TRBJ1-1; 8 bases align to TRBD1. This CDR3 spans 15 amino acids. The junction had 7 bases not matched to a gene; V was cut back by 2 bases and J by 4 bases. Germline CDR1 SGDLS, CDR2 YYNGEE. In nucleotides, the CDR3 is TGTGCCAGCAGCGTTTCAGGGGGCCGAGGCACTGAAGCTTTCTTT. It specifies CASSVSGGRGTEAFF.

The V gene is TRBV6-1, the J gene TRBJ2-7; D tentatively fits TRBD1 or TRBD2 (8 bases each). Trimming took 4 bases from V and 3 from J, leaving 19 bases between them. Germline CDR1 and CDR2: MNHNS and SASEGT. This CDR3 has 16 amino acids. This CDR3 is CASSAPGQAGGYEQYF. CDR3 nucleotides: TGTGCCAGCAGTGCCCCGGGACAGGCGGGAGGCTACGAGCAGTACTTC.

The gene calls are TRBV7-2 and TRBJ2-1; D may correspond to TRBD1 or TRBD2 (5 bases each). The CDR3 consists of 15 residues. Trimming cost V 6 bases and J 5 bases, with 17 bases left between them. Germline-derived CDR1 and CDR2 are SGHTA and FQGNSA. CDR3 loop: CASSSDWGRNNEQFF. CDR3 DNA sequence: TGTGCCAGCAGTTCAGACTGGGGACGAAACAATGAGCAGTTCTTC.

This clonotype occurred a few times. The chain combines TRBV24-1 with TRBJ1-1, with D possibly matching TRBD1 (5 bases). Germline CDR1 KGHDR, CDR2 SFDVKD. There are 11 residues in the CDR3. The V end was cut by 3 bases, the J end by 12 bases, with 10 bases between. The DNA of the CDR3 is TGTGCCACCAGTGATGGGGCAGGGACTTTCTTT. Its protein is CATSDGAGTFF.

The rearrangement uses TRBV7-3 and TRBJ2-1; D tentatively fits TRBD1 or TRBD2 (5 bases each). V was clipped by 4 bases and J by 8 bases, with 15 bases between them. The CDR3 length is 14 residues. Germline V gene lookup returns CDR1 SGHTA and CDR2 FQGTGA. In DNA form, the CDR3 reads TGTGCCAGCAGCTGGCGAGGGGCCGTGGATGAGCAGTTCTTC. It is translated as CASSWRGAVDEQFF.

This clonotype was counted only a few times. This rearrangement joins TRBV20-1 to TRBJ1-1; 8 bases line up with TRBD1. The CDR3 runs to 16 residues. The junction had 6 bases not matched to a gene; V was cut back by 0 bases and J by 0 bases. Germline V lookup: CDR1 DFQATT, CDR2 SNEGSKA (reference sequence). In DNA, the CDR3 is TGCAGTGCTAGAGATCCTCGGACAGGGATGAACACTGAAGCTTTCTTT. As protein: CSARDPRTGMNTEAFF.

The rearrangement uses TRBV25-1 and TRBJ1-2; D gene uncertain. The V end lost 3 bases, the J end lost 4 bases, and 9 bases lay between the germline ends. CDR1 and CDR2 (germline): MGHDK, SYGVNS. This CDR3 comprises 13 residues. The CDR3 reads CASSESQLYGYTF. DNA of the CDR3: TGTGCCAGCAGTGAGTCACAACTCTATGGCTACACCTTC.

The rearrangement joins TRBV5-4 to TRBJ2-3, with D possibly being TRBD2 (7 bases). Germline values: CDR1 SGHNT, CDR2 YYREEE (reference sequence). This CDR3 is built from 16 residues. Trimming pared 3 bases from V and 2 bases from J, leaving 16 bases between. The CDR3 coding sequence is TGTGCCAGCAGCTGTCCGAGGGGGGGCAACACAGATACGCAGTATTTT. Protein: CASSCPRGGNTDTQYF.

Worth noting for this clonotype: This sequence may be a read error, since a much larger clone differs from it by one base. The V and J genes are TRBV7-3 and TRBJ1-1; tentatively, D is TRBD1 (5 bases). Looked up from germline, CDR1 is SGHTA and CDR2 is FQGTGA. There are 13 residues in the CDR3. Trimming shortened V by 1 base and J by 5 bases, and 8 bases separated the two germline ends. CDR3 DNA: TGTGCCAGCAGCTTAAGACGGGGGACTGAAGCTTTCTTT. Encoded protein: CASSLRRGTEAFF.

This clonotype was counted many times. The CDR3 DNA is TGTGCCAGCAGCCGTTATAGCCCGAATGAGCAGTTCTTC. This sequence encodes CASSRYSPNEQFF. The chain employs TRBV3-1 and TRBJ2-1; D remains ambiguous. In germline, CDR1 is LGHDT, CDR2 YNNKEL (reference sequence). This CDR3 contains 13 residues. The V gene lost 4 bases and the J gene lost 7 bases, with 11 bases spanning the gap.

This clonotype came up a few times. The rearrangement links TRBV29-1 to TRBJ2-7, with 9 bases aligning to TRBD2. With 7 bases clipped from V and 0 bases from J, the junction kept 4 bases outside the gene matches. Germline CDR1 SQVTM, CDR2 ANQGSEA. The CDR3 extends over 13 amino acids. The CDR3 protein is CSGQTSGSYEQYF. The DNA for the CDR3 is TGCAGCGGCCAGACTAGCGGCTCCTACGAGCAGTACTTC.

This clonotype was observed a handful of times. This chain links TRBV12-3 or TRBV12-4 with TRBJ1-1; D is unclear. The CDR3 runs to 13 residues. Trimming cost V 2 bases and J 1 base, with 5 bases left between them. The CDR3 is CASSLLPNTEAFF. CDR3 in DNA: TGTGCCAGCAGTTTACTCCCGAACACTGAAGCTTTCTTT.

The J gene is TRBJ2-5, the V gene TRBV5-1, with unresolved D. Trimming took off 0 bases at V and 4 bases at J, with 7 bases between the two ends. This CDR3 comprises 13 residues. Per the germline V gene, CDR1 is SGHRS and CDR2 is YFSETQ. The CDR3 DNA reads as TGCGCCAGCAGCTTGGTCCCGCGAGAGACCCAGTACTTC. This codes for CASSLVPRETQYF.

The chain uses TRBV12-3 or TRBV12-4 and TRBJ1-4, with 8 bases aligning to TRBD1. J was trimmed by 5 bases and V by 4 bases; bases with no gene match: 6. This CDR3 is built from 15 residues. The CDR3 DNA is TGTGCCAGCAGTTCAGGGACAGGACTAAATGAAAAACTGTTTTTT. Its protein product is CASSSGTGLNEKLFF.

The V gene is TRBV4-2, the J gene TRBJ1-4; unclear D gene. The V gene lost 1 base and the J gene lost 0 bases, with 9 bases spanning the gap. The CDR3 contains 16 residues. Germline CDR1 reads LGHNA; CDR2 reads YNFKEQ. The CDR3 DNA sequence: TGTGCCAGCAGCCAAGGGTCCGGGACAACTAATGAAAAACTGTTTTTT. This gives the protein CASSQGSGTTNEKLFF.

This clonotype has a handful of counts. The chain carries TRBV19 and TRBJ1-1; unclear D gene. CDR3 size: 15 residues. The germline V gene encodes CDR1 LNHDA and CDR2 SQIVND (reference sequence). V lost 7 bases and J 0 bases, leaving 15 bases between the germline ends. CDR3 loop: CASKRGGVMNTEAFF. CDR3 nucleotide sequence: TGTGCCAGTAAGAGAGGCGGTGTAATGAACACTGAAGCTTTCTTT. Drawing the rest from reference TRBV19 and TRBJ1-1, the complete variable domain is DGGITQSPKYLFRKEGQNVTLSCEQNLNHDAMYWYRQDPGQGLRLIYYSQIVNDFQKGDIAEGYSVSREKKESFPLTVTSAQKNPTAFYLCASKRGGVMNTEAFFGQGTRLTVV.

This chain uses TRBV18 with TRBJ1-5; maybe TRBD1 (5 bases). The germline V gene has CDR1 KGHSH and CDR2 LQKENI. Trimming removed 3 bases at V and 2 bases at J, with 11 bases between. The CDR3 is made up of 15 amino acids. CDR3 sequence (DNA): TGTGCCAGCTCACCGACAGCCCTGGGCAATCAGCCCCAGCATTTT. As protein: CASSPTALGNQPQHF.

This clonotype was detected a few times. The DNA for the CDR3 is TGTGCCAGCAGCTTAATGAGGGGGGGAATGAACACTGAAGCTTTCTTT. Translation: CASSLMRGGMNTEAFF. The chain recombines TRBV7-2 with TRBJ1-1, with D possibly TRBD1 on 6 matching bases. Trimming shortened V by 2 bases and J by 0 bases, and 13 bases separated the two germline ends. The CDR3 runs to 16 residues. Germline V CDR1 and CDR2: SGHTA, FQGNSA. Based on the CDR3 plus reference TRBV7-2 and TRBJ1-1, the full variable domain is GAGVSQSPSNKVTEKGKDVELRCDPISGHTALYWYRQSLGQGLEFLIYFQGNSAPDKSGLPSDRFSAERTGGSVSTLTIQRTQQEDSAVYLCASSLMRGGMNTEAFFGQGTRLTVV.

This clonotype was seen more than once but under ten times. V is TRBV5-5 and J is TRBJ2-7; no definite D call. Trimming left V 0 bases short and J 1 base short, with 8 bases between. The CDR3 sequence is 14 residues long. Germline CDR1 and CDR2: SGHKS and YYEKEE (reference sequence). The DNA of the CDR3 is TGTGCCAGCAGCTTGGCCTGGGCGTCCTACGAGCAGTACTTC. It yields the protein CASSLAWASYEQYF.

This clonotype was seen only a few times. The chain uses TRBV12-3 or TRBV12-4 and TRBJ1-1; 8 nucleotides line up with TRBD1. The CDR3 length is 15 residues. V was clipped by 3 bases and J by 6 bases; unmatched bases: 9. The CDR3 coding sequence is TGTGCCAGCAGTTTTCGTCAGGGGGCGAGAGCTGAAGCTTTCTTT. Amino acid sequence: CASSFRQGARAEAFF.

This clonotype was detected ten times or more. V is TRBV20-1 and J is TRBJ1-1; D gene unclear. There are 15 residues in the CDR3. CDR1 is DFQATT and CDR2 is SNEGSKA in the germline V gene (reference sequence). V was pared by 0 bases and J by 1 base, with 12 bases between. CDR3 region: CSARDYLRANTEAFF. CDR3 nucleotide sequence: TGCAGTGCTAGAGATTACCTCCGGGCGAACACTGAAGCTTTCTTT.

This clonotype was seen only a few times. V usage is TRBV20-1 and J usage is TRBJ2-5; D call uncertain. Germline V gene data show CDR1 as DFQATT and CDR2 as SNEGSKA (reference sequence). Trimming removed 7 bases at V and 5 bases at J, with 8 bases between. There are 10 residues in the CDR3. CDR3 loop: CSGLGETQYF. The CDR3 coding sequence is TGCAGTGGATTGGGGGAGACCCAGTACTTC.